This T cell receptor (delta chain) was captured in a study of Vδ1+ human thymocytes (dated by TCRdb to 2016 to 2019). Regarding the study in general: As a data resource, the study described the mRNA-level TRG and TRD CDR3 repertoires of highly purified Vdelta1+ thymocytes obtained from young children. Earlier work had validated the multiplex-based CDR3 amplicon strategy against 5'RACE-based methods for generating CDR3 amplicons. Overall results and qualifications from the work: Despite high sort purity, about 21% of thymic TRD sequences were Vdelta2 (and few Vdelta3), unlike peripheral blood Vdelta1+ controls. The authors advised highly purified populations and single-cell validation, since unexpected Vdelta2 sequences could cause misinterpretation of bulk repertoire data. Donors did not cluster by age or sex, so the analyses were not stratified by age or sex. Numerous TRG clonotypes were shared among donors (up to about 7x10^3), while TRD repertoires were essentially private (a maximum of roughly 120 shared). The thymic TRG and TRD repertoires appeared highly polyclonal, with Gaussian CDR3 length distributions, in contrast to the oligoclonal repertoires of peripheral blood.

RNA extraction was carried out with the RNeasy mini kit, and reverse transcription was then done using Superscript III. To generate the CDR3 amplicons, a multiplex PCR was run using pooled V-gene forward primers together with a constant-region reverse primer that carried Illumina adaptor overhangs. After gel purification, the amplicons were indexed with Nextera index primers over eight extra PCR cycles and then purified using AMPure XP beads. Sequencing of the libraries was done on an Illumina MiSeq using paired-end 250 bp reads, dual indexing and a roughly 18% PhiX spike-in. The paper's processing steps were these. Reads were quality checked with FastQC, and TRG read pairs were merged with ea-utils fastq-join. IMGT/HighV-QUEST was used to annotate sequences, retaining only productive sequences with an unambiguous V-gene assignment, and each clonotype was defined by an identical CDR3 sequence. For downstream analysis, the tools were VDJtools 1.1.1, tcR 2.2.3, Treemap and vegan Shannon diversity in R 3.4.4. For TCRdb, the public reads were processed anew by CATT, and duplicate DNA sequences were folded into one row. In this record, the V and J calls reflect TCRdb's handling and not the investigators' own analysis. This sample comprises about 58,000 delta-chain clones, approximately 16% of them detected only once. Together, the top ten hold 0.3% to 0.5% of the sample.

In regard to this clone: The antigen this receptor binds is unknown. No base-level quality is on record; no much larger clone is a single base apart. At the DNA level, this CDR3 is encoded by other sequences in the same sample as well.

Thymic samples were depleted of alphabeta T cells, then CD3+ TCRVdelta1+ TCRVdelta2- thymocytes were FACS-sorted. Sorted Vdelta1+ thymocyte purity ranged from roughly 96% to 99.6%. The thymic specimens were obtained from under ten paediatric patients, aged about 5 days to 17 months, who were having corrective cardiac surgery. After the thymic tissue was dispersed, mononuclear cells were isolated using a Histopaque-1077 density gradient. For staining, the antibodies used were anti-TCRVdelta1 clone TS8.2, anti-TCRVdelta2 clone B6, anti-CD3 clone HIT3a and anti-TCRalphabeta clone IP26. V loses 3 bases, J loses 0 bases, and the germline ends lie 11 bases apart. Reading from cysteine to phenylalanine, the CDR3 counts 15 amino acids. CDR3 DNA is the only sequence kept; it has 45 bases, read in frame from the first base. According to the germline V gene, CDR1 reads TSWWSYY and CDR2 reads QGS.

The receptor comes from a girl under three years old who had congenital heart surgery. The sequence is built from TRDV1 and TRDJ1; the D gene assignment is ambiguous. Sequencing was done on a sample of Vdelta1+ gamma-delta thymocytes from the thymus. The sample's cell subset or site, from its label and the paper: FACS-sorted CD3+ TCRalphabeta- TCRVdelta1+ TCRVdelta2- thymocytes. The DNA is TGTGCTCTTGGGGAGCTGTCCCCGTACACCGATAAACTCATCTTT. Its protein is CALGELSPYTDKLIF.